The 24 T cell receptor beta chains reported below all come from one sample, sequenced in a study of Ad26.COV2.S vaccination and SARS-CoV-2 variants. Assay: immunoSEQ multiplex PCR; the TCRdb copy retains only in-frame clones and omits some. In the table there are hundreds of thousands of clones, around 89% of which are singletons. The sample's treatment: about 20 received Ad26.COV2.S at low or high dose, single or two shots; 5 received placebo; per-sample allocation not given. Day 63 following the first vaccine or placebo injection was when the samples were taken. Specimen: peripheral blood, collected in a trial of Ad26.COV2.S vaccine versus placebo. The receptors stem from a person between 18 and 60 years old who received the Ad26.COV2.S COVID-19 vaccine or a placebo.

The DNA for the CDR3 is TGTGCCAGCAGCTTCACCGGGTACACTGAAGCTTTCTTT. It codes for CASSFTGYTEAFF. The genes are TRBV12-3 or TRBV12-4 and TRBJ1-1; no clear D gene. The CDR3 extends over 13 amino acids. V lost 6 bases, J lost 3 bases, and 11 bases lay in between.

The J gene is TRBJ1-2, the V gene TRBV5-1; tentatively, D is TRBD1 (6 bases). V gave up 2 bases and J gave up 2 bases, with 10 bases separating them. This CDR3 is built from 14 residues. Germline CDR1 is SGHRS and CDR2 is YFSETQ. The CDR3 loop is CASSFGRGNYGYTF. As DNA, the CDR3 is TGCGCCAGCAGCTTCGGCAGGGGCAACTATGGCTACACCTTC.

This clone was seen many times. The V gene is TRBV10-1, the J gene TRBJ1-2; D is possibly TRBD1 (5 bases). Germline assignment: CDR1 WNHNN and CDR2 SYGVQD (reference sequence). Trimming shortened V by 6 bases and J by 4 bases, and 15 bases separated the two germline ends. The CDR3 totals 14 residues. This chain's CDR3 is CASRMTGTVYGYTF. The CDR3 DNA is TGCGCCAGCAGGATGACCGGGACGGTCTATGGCTACACCTTC.

The chain combines TRBV6-5 with TRBJ1-5; 12 bases fit TRBD1. The CDR3 has 15 amino acids. Germline assignment: CDR1 MNHEY and CDR2 SVGAGI. The V segment lost 6 bases and the J segment 6 bases; nucleotides outside the gene matches: 6. This CDR3 is CASSRGQGAGQPQHF. CDR3 coding DNA: TGTGCCAGCAGCCGGGGACAGGGGGCCGGTCAGCCCCAGCATTTT.

This clone was seen only a few times. The chain couples TRBV18 to TRBJ1-6; possibly TRBD1 for D (6 bases). This CDR3 region has 16 residues. Germline-derived CDR1 and CDR2 are KGHSH and LQKENI. Trimming removed 2 bases from V and 9 bases from J, with 17 bases in between. CDR3 nucleotides: TGTGCCAGCTCACCAGAAACAGGGATCGGACGTTCACCCCTCCACTTT. Its translation: CASSPETGIGRSPLHF.

The V and J genes are TRBV3-1 (or the pseudogene TRBV3-2) and TRBJ2-7, with 7 bases matching TRBD2. V shed 3 bases, J shed 6 bases, and the junction held 11 bases outside the gene matches. CDR3 length equals 15 residues. Germline V lookup: CDR1 LGHDT, CDR2 YNNKEL (reference sequence). The CDR3 reads CASSHPRDYYGEQYF. Here the CDR3 DNA reads TGTGCCAGCAGCCATCCTCGGGACTATTACGGCGAGCAGTACTTC.

Comment on this clone: A much larger clone lies a single base off, so this may be a read error. This sequence joins TRBV7-2 and TRBJ2-7; 7 bases align to TRBD1. The CDR3 contains 13 residues. With V trimmed by 3 bases and J by 2 bases, 1 base remained unmatched. Germline CDR1 is SGHTA and CDR2 is FQGNSA. CDR3 residues: CASSFGQAYEQYF. CDR3 bases: TGTGCCAGCAGCTTTGGACAGGCCTACGAGCAGTACTTC.

This chain connects TRBV7-8 to TRBJ2-7; D is perhaps TRBD1 (5 bases). The germline V gene encodes CDR1 SGHVS and CDR2 FQNEAQ. V lost 4 bases and J 2 bases, leaving 12 bases between the germline ends. The CDR3 runs 14 residues. The CDR3 DNA follows: TGTGCCAGCAGCTCCCGGACACTCACCTACGAGCAGTACTTC. Encoded protein: CASSSRTLTYEQYF. Full variable domain (outside the CDR3, taken from reference TRBV7-8 and TRBJ2-7): GAGVSQSPRYKVAKRGQDVALRCDPISGHVSLFWYQQALGQGPEFLTYFQNEAQLDKSGLPSDRFFAERPEGSVSTLKIQRTQQEDSAVYLCASSSRTLTYEQYFGPGTRLTVT.

The rearrangement links TRBV10-3 to TRBJ2-2, with 13 bases identical to TRBD2. The CDR3 contains 14 residues. J lost 13 bases, V lost 6 bases, and 8 bases had no gene match. From germline, CDR1 is ENHRY and CDR2 SYGVKD. CDR3 sequence (DNA): TGTGCCATCAGGGGGACTAGCGGGGAATTGTCGCTGTTTTTT. It translates to CAIRGTSGELSLFF.

The V and J genes are TRBV7-2 and TRBJ1-5; no clear D gene. In germline, CDR1 is SGHTA, CDR2 FQGNSA. The CDR3 has 16 residues. Trimming shortened V by 5 bases and J by 0 bases, and 14 bases separated the two germline ends. CDR3 loop: CASSTASSYSNQPQHF. The CDR3 region has the DNA TGTGCCAGCAGCACCGCAAGTTCTTATAGCAATCAGCCCCAGCATTTT.

V gene TRBV4-2 combines with J gene TRBJ2-7, with 12 bases lining up with TRBD1. V was pared by 1 base and J by 5 bases, with 3 bases of the junction left unmatched. Looked up from germline, CDR1 is LGHNA and CDR2 is YNFKEQ. CDR3 size: 15 residues. The CDR3: CASSQGDRGPHEQYF. In nucleotides, the CDR3 is TGTGCCAGCAGCCAAGGGGACAGGGGGCCCCACGAGCAGTACTTC.

The rearrangement links TRBV27 to TRBJ1-5; TRBD1 might be the D (5 bases). Germline V CDR1 and CDR2: MNHEY, SMNVEV (reference sequence). Trimming removed 6 bases from V and 6 bases from J, with 15 bases in between. CDR3 length: 14 residues. The CDR3: CASSPFSDSQPQHF. CDR3 bases: TGTGCCAGCAGCCCTTTCTCCGACAGTCAGCCCCAGCATTTT.

This clone came up a few times. This chain uses TRBV4-3 with TRBJ2-7, with TRBD1 matching over 8 bases. Germline CDR1 and CDR2: LGHNA and YSLEER. There are 17 residues in the CDR3. J was trimmed by 0 bases and V by 5 bases; bases with no gene match: 12. The CDR3 sequence: CASSTGPSGQASYEQYF. In DNA, the CDR3 is TGCGCCAGCAGCACAGGCCCATCGGGACAGGCCTCCTACGAGCAGTACTTC.

The chain couples TRBV7-9 to TRBJ1-2; D gene ambiguous. Trimming removed 6 bases from V and 4 bases from J, with 9 bases in between. The germline V gene has CDR1 SEHNR and CDR2 FQNEAQ (reference sequence). The CDR3 is 12 amino acids. CDR3 DNA: TGTGCCAGCAGTTTCGACACCTATGGCTACACCTTC. It translates to CASSFDTYGYTF.

The genes are TRBV19 and TRBJ2-1; maybe TRBD2 (5 bases). CDR1 is LNHDA, CDR2 SQIVND, per germline (reference sequence). The CDR3 runs to 15 residues. The germline V and J ends were trimmed by 3 bases and 4 bases, with 13 bases remaining between them. As DNA, the CDR3 is TGTGCCAGTAGTATGAGGGTACTTAGTTACAATGAGCAGTTCTTC. This translates into CASSMRVLSYNEQFF.

The CDR3 sequence: CASSLGPGLADYEQYF. The CDR3 region has the DNA TGTGCCAGCAGCTTAGGGCCGGGGCTAGCGGACTACGAGCAGTACTTC. V gene TRBV7-2 combines with J gene TRBJ2-7; 7 bases are shared with TRBD2. Germline CDR1 is SGHTA and CDR2 is FQGNSA. The CDR3 runs 16 residues. Unmatched junction bases numbered 9, after V lost 1 base and J lost 3 bases.

The chain uses TRBV30 and TRBJ2-5; TRBD2 matches at 12 bases. The CDR3 spans 18 residues. Germline CDR1 reads GTSNPN; CDR2 reads SVGIG (reference sequence). J was trimmed by 5 bases and V by 3 bases; bases with no gene match: 16. This chain's CDR3 is CAWRFPHLAGGPGETQYF. The CDR3 DNA is TGTGCCTGGAGGTTCCCCCACCTAGCGGGAGGGCCCGGGGAGACCCAGTACTTC.

The chain has TRBV19 and TRBJ2-1; no reliable D call. CDR1 and CDR2 from the germline V gene are LNHDA and SQIVND (reference sequence). V lost 3 bases to trimming and J lost 8 bases, with 11 bases between them. The CDR3 runs to 13 residues. CDR3 in amino acids: CASSMSGLHEQFF. The CDR3 DNA sequence: TGTGCCAGTAGTATGTCTGGGCTCCATGAGCAGTTCTTC.

In its sample, this clone was seen once. The rearrangement joins TRBV30 to TRBJ1-4, with no clear D. CDR3 size: 16 residues. CDR1 is GTSNPN, CDR2 SVGIG, per germline (reference sequence). V was trimmed by 0 bases and J by 0 bases, leaving 11 bases between them. The CDR3 DNA follows: TGTGCCTGGAGTGTAGGCAGGACCTCAACTAATGAAAAACTGTTTTTT. Protein sequence: CAWSVGRTSTNEKLFF.

The chain links TRBV2 to TRBJ1-2; 9 nucleotides line up with TRBD1. Unmatched junction bases numbered 10, after V lost 7 bases and J lost 7 bases. CDR3 length: 14 amino acids. Germline CDR1 reads SNHLY; CDR2 reads FYNNEI. The CDR3 spells CASTPGQGMGGYTF. CDR3 bases: TGTGCCAGCACTCCGGGACAGGGCATGGGTGGCTACACCTTC.

The rearrangement links TRBV2 to TRBJ1-2; no definite D call. CDR3 length: 13 residues. Trimming left V 7 bases short and J 3 bases short, with 12 bases between. CDR1 is SNHLY and CDR2 is FYNNEI in the germline V gene. The CDR3: CASNLGPDYGYTF. The CDR3 nucleotides read TGTGCCAGCAATTTAGGGCCGGACTATGGCTACACCTTC. Variable domain in full (rest from reference TRBV2 and TRBJ1-2): EPEVTQTPSHQVTQMGQEVILRCVPISNHLYFYWYRQILGQKVEFLVSFYNNEISEKSEIFDDQFSVERPDGSNFTLKIRSTKLEDSAMYFCASNLGPDYGYTFGSGTRLTVV.

The chain is built from TRBV18 and TRBJ2-1; D possibly uses TRBD1 or TRBD2 (6 bases each). Germline assignment: CDR1 KGHSH and CDR2 LQKENI. V lost 4 bases to trimming and J lost 4 bases, with 17 bases between them. CDR3 length: 16 amino acids. The CDR3 nucleotides read TGTGCCAGCTCACTCTCCGCGGGACATGATTACAATGAGCAGTTCTTC. Encoded protein: CASSLSAGHDYNEQFF.

This chain connects TRBV30 to TRBJ1-2; the D is unclear. CDR1 and CDR2 from the germline V gene are GTSNPN and SVGIG (reference sequence). Trimming cost V 2 bases and J 4 bases, with 5 bases left between them. CDR3 length equals 11 residues. This CDR3 is CAWSPLYGYTF. The CDR3 nucleotides are TGTGCCTGGAGTCCCCTCTATGGCTACACCTTC.

This clone was found a few times. The chain's CDR3 is CAISDLPVGNQPQHF. The DNA for the CDR3 is TGTGCCATCAGTGATCTTCCGGTGGGCAATCAGCCCCAGCATTTT. J is TRBJ1-5 and V is TRBV10-3; no clear D. The germline V gene encodes CDR1 ENHRY and CDR2 SYGVKD. The CDR3 totals 15 residues. Trimming took off 3 bases at V and 2 bases at J, with 11 bases between the two ends.